This T cell receptor beta chain came from a study of T cells of healthy individuals. From germline, CDR1 is LNHNV and CDR2 YYDKDF (reference sequence). V was cut by 0 bases and J by 0 bases, with 10 bases left in between. This CDR3 is built from 16 residues. TCRdb reprocessed the 5' RACE reads with MiXCR, giving one entry per CDR3 protein. The data show about 63,000 distinct CDR3 sequences, 15% to 20% seen once. The table lists this clonotype with a few counts. The rearrangement links TRBV15 to TRBJ2-3; D might be TRBD1 (5 bases). This clonotype was sampled from a human donor in good health. The CDR3 loop is CATSRDGAASTDTQYF. CDR3 nucleotides: TGTGCCACCAGCAGAGATGGGGCAGCTAGCACAGATACGCAGTATTTT.